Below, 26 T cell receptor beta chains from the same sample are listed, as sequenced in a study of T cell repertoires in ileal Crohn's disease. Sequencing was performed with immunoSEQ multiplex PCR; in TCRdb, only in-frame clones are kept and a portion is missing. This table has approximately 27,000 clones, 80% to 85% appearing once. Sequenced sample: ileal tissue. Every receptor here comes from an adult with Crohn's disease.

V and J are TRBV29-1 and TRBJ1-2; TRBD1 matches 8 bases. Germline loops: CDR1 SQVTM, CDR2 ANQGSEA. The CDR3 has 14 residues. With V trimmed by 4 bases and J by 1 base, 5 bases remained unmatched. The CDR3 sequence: CSVGGQELNYGYTF. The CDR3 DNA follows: TGCAGCGTTGGGGGACAGGAGCTTAACTATGGCTACACCTTC.

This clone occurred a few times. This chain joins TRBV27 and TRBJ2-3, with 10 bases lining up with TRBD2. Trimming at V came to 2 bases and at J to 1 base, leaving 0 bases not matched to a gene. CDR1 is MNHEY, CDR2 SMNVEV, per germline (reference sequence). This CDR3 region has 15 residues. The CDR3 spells CASSLSGGGTDTQYF. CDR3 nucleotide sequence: TGTGCCAGCAGTTTAAGCGGGGGGGGCACAGATACGCAGTATTTT.

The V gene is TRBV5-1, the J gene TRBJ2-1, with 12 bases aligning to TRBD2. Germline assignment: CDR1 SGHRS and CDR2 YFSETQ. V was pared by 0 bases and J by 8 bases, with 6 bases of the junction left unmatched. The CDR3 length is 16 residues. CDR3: CASSLVASSGRDEQFF. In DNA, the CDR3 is TGCGCCAGCAGCTTGGTTGCGTCTAGCGGGAGGGATGAGCAGTTCTTC.

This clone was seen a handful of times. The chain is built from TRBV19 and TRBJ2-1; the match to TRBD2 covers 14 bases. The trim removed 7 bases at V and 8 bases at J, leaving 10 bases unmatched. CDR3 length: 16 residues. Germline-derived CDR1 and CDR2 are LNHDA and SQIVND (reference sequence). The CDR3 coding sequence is TGTGCCAGTACAGGGACTAGCGGGGGATGGGGAGATGAGCAGTTCTTC. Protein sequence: CASTGTSGGWGDEQFF.

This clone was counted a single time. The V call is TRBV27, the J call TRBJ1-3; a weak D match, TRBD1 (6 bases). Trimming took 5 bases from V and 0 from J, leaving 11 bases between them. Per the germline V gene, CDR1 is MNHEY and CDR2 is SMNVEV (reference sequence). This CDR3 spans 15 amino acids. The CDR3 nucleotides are TGTGCCAGCAGTCTCACAGGGTTCTCTGGAAACACCATATATTTT. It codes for CASSLTGFSGNTIYF.

The CDR3 here is CASSLSPGQGAYEQYF. In DNA, the CDR3 is TGCGCCAGCAGCCTGTCCCCGGGACAGGGGGCCTACGAGCAGTACTTC. The rearrangement links TRBV5-1 to TRBJ2-7; 11 nucleotides match TRBD1. This CDR3 comprises 16 residues. V lost 4 bases, J lost 2 bases, and 8 bases stayed unmatched. Germline lookup yields CDR1 SGHRS and CDR2 YFSETQ. The variable domain in full, completed from reference TRBV5-1 and TRBJ2-7, reads KAGVTQTPRYLIKTRGQQVTLSCSPISGHRSVSWYQQTPGQGLQFLFEYFSETQRNKGNFPGRFSGRQFSNSRSEMNVSTLELGDSALYLCASSLSPGQGAYEQYFGPGTRLTVT.

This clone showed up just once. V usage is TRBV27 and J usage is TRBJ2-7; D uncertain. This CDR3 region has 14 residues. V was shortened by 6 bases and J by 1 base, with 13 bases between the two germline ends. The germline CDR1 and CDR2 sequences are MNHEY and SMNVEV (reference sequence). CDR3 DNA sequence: TGTGCCAGCAGACTCACAGTGAATTCCTACGAGCAGTACTTC. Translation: CASRLTVNSYEQYF.

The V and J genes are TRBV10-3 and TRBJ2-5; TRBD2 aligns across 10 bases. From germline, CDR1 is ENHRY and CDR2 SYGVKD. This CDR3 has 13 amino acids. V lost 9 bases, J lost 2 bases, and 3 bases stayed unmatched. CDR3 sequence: CAIAGGEQETQYF. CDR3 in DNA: TGTGCCATAGCGGGGGGGGAACAAGAGACCCAGTACTTC.

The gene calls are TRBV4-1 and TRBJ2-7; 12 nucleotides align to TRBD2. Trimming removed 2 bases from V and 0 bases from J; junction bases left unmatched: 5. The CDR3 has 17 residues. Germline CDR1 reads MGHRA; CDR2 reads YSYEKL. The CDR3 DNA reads TGCGCCAGCAGCCAATTTACTAGCGGGGGGCCCTCCTACGAGCAGTACTTC. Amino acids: CASSQFTSGGPSYEQYF.

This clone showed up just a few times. The CDR3 sequence is CASSEPITYGTYEQYF. The CDR3 bases are TGTGCCAGCAGCGAACCCATCACGTACGGGACCTACGAGCAGTACTTC. This chain uses TRBV6-1 with TRBJ2-7, with D possibly TRBD2 on 5 matching bases. Trimming left V 6 bases short and J 2 bases short, with 20 bases between. This CDR3 region has 16 residues. Looked up from germline, CDR1 is MNHNS and CDR2 is SASEGT.

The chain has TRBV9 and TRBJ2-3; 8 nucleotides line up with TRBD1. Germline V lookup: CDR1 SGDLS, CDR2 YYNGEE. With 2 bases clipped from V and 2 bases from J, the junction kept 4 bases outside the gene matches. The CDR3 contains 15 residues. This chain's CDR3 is CASSVGTGDTDTQYF. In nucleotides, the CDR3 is TGTGCCAGCAGCGTCGGGACAGGAGACACAGATACGCAGTATTTT.

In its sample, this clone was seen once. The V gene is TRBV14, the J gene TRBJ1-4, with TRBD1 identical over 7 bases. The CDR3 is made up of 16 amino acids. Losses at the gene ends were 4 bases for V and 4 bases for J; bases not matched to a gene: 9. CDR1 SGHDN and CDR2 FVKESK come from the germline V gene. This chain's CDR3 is CASSPWTGSSNEKLFF. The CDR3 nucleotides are TGTGCCAGCAGCCCATGGACAGGATCAAGTAATGAAAAACTGTTTTTT.

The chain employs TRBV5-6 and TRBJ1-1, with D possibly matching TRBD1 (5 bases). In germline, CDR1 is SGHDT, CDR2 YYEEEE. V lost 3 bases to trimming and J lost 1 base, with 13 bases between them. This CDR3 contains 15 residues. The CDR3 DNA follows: TGTGCCAGCAGCTACGACAGACTAGGGAACACTGAAGCTTTCTTT. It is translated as CASSYDRLGNTEAFF. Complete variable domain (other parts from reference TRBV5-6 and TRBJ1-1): DAGVTQSPTHLIKTRGQQVTLRCSPKSGHDTVSWYQQALGQGPQFIFQYYEEEERQRGNFPDRFSGHQFPNYSSELNVNALLLGDSALYLCASSYDRLGNTEAFFGQGTRLTVV.

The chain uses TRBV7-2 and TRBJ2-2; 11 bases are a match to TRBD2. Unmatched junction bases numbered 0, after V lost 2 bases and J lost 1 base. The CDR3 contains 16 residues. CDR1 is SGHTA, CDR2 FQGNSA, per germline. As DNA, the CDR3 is TGTGCCAGCAGCTTACTAGCGGGGGGGAACACCGGGGAGCTGTTTTTT. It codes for CASSLLAGGNTGELFF.

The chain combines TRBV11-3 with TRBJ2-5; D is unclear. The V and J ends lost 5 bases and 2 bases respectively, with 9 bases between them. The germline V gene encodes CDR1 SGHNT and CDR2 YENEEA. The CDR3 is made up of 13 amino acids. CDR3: CASSRNSQETQYF. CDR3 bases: TGTGCCAGCAGCCGTAACTCGCAAGAGACCCAGTACTTC.

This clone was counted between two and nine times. The CDR3 DNA sequence: TGCGCCAGCAGCCCCTATCAAGACAGTTACAATCAGCCCCAGCATTTT. This gives the protein CASSPYQDSYNQPQHF. The chain has TRBV5-1 and TRBJ1-5, with D tentatively TRBD1 (5 bases). There are 16 residues in the CDR3. The germline gives CDR1 SGHRS, CDR2 YFSETQ. The ends were cut back, 4 bases at V and 3 bases at J, with 17 bases in the middle.

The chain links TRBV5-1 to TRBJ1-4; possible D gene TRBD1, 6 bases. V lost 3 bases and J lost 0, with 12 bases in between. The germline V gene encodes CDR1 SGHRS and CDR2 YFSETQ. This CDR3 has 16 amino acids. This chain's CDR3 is CASSSGQYTTNEKLFF. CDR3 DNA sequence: TGCGCCAGCAGCTCTGGACAGTATACAACTAATGAAAAACTGTTTTTT.

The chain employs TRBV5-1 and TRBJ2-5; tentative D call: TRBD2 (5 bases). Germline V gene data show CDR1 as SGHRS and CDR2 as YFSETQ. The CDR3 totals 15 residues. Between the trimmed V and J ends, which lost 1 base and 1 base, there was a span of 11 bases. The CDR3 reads CASSLTRLAQETQYF. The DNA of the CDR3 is TGCGCCAGCAGCTTGACTAGATTGGCCCAAGAGACCCAGTACTTC.

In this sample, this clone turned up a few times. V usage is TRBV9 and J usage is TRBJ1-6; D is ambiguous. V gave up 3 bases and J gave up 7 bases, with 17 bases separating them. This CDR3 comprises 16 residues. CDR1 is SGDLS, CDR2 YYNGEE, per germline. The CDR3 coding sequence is TGTGCCAGCAGCGCGCCCCCTGGGGAGCGGAATTCACCCCTCCACTTT. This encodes CASSAPPGERNSPLHF.

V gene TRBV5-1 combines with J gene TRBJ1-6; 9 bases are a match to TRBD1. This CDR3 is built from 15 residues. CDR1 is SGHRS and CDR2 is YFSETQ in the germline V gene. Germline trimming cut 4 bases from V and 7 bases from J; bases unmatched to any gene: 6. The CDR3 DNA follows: TGCGCCAGCAGCAGGACAGGGGAGAGAAATTCACCCCTCCACTTT. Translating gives CASSRTGERNSPLHF.

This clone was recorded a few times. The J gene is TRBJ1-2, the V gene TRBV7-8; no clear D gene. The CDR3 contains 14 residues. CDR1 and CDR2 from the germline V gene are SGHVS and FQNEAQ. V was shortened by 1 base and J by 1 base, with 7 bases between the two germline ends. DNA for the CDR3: TGTGCCAGCAGCTTAGTTTTGAGTAACTATGGCTACACCTTC. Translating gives CASSLVLSNYGYTF.

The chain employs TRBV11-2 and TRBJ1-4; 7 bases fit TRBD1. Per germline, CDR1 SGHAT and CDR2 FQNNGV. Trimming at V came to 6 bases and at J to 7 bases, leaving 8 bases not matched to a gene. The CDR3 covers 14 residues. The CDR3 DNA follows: TGTGCCAGCAGACCTAACAGGGGCGGTGAAAAACTGTTTTTT. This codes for CASRPNRGGEKLFF. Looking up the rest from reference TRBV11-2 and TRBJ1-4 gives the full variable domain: EAGVAQSPRYKIIEKRQSVAFWCNPISGHATLYWYQQILGQGPKLLIQFQNNGVVDDSQLPKDRFSAERLKGVDSTLKIQPAKLEDSAVYLCASRPNRGGEKLFFGSGTQLSVL.

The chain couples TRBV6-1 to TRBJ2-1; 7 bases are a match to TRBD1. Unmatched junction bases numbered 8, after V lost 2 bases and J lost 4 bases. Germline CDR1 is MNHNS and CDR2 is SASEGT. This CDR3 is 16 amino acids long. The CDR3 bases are TGTGCCAGCAGTGAAAGTCCCGACAGGGAGTACAATGAGCAGTTCTTC. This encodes CASSESPDREYNEQFF.

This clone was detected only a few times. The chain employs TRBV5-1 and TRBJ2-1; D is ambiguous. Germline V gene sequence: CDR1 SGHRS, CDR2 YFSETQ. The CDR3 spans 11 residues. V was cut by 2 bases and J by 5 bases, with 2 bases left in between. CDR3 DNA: TGCGCCAGCAGCTTTAACAATGAGCAGTTCTTC. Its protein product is CASSFNNEQFF.

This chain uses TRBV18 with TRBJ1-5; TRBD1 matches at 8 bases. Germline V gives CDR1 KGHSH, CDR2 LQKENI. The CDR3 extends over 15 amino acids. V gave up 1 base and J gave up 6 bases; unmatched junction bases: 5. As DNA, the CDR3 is TGTGCCAGCTCACCACAGGACAGGGCGGGTCAGCCCCAGCATTTT. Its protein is CASSPQDRAGQPQHF.

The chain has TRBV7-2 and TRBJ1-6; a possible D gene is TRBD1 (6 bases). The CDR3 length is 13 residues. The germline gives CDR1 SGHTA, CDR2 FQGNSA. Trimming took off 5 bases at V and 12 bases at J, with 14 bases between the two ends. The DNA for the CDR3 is TGTGCCAGCAGCACCCGACAGGCCGGACCCCTCCACTTT. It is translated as CASSTRQAGPLHF.